A selection of T cell receptor beta chains follows, all from one sample in a study of shared clonotypes between healthy human individuals. Sequencing was performed with immunoSEQ multiplex PCR; in TCRdb, only in-frame clones are kept and a portion is missing. The sample records about 1.1 million clones, approximately 78% being singletons. Sequenced: memory CD4+ T cells from PBMCs. The origin of the receptors is a man between 18 and 29 years old in good health. Some clones in this sample may be carry-over from other donors' samples. The CDR3 runs from the conserved cysteine through the conserved F or W. Each record gives: J gene, V gene, clone size, CDR3 protein. Clone size is stated in some rows and not others, as once, few, many or a class when expanded.

TRBJ2-2 TRBV30 few CAWSIGTGELFF
TRBJ1-2 TRBV28 NA CASSLYRGYYTF
TRBJ2-3 TRBV4-1 NA CASSIRLASTDTQYF
TRBJ1-5 TRBV19 NA CASIPGRGQPQHF
TRBJ1-5 TRBV28 NA CASRPYVKHF
TRBJ2-5 TRBV2 NA CASSPGTPGETQYF
TRBJ2-5 TRBV11-2 few CASSFGFGERGTQYF
TRBJ1-2 TRBV28 NA CASSTPGQRTRGGYTF
TRBJ1-1 TRBV18 NA CASSTTGGPMNTEAFF
TRBJ1-1 TRBV5-1 NA CASTDGRPNTEAFF
TRBJ2-7 TRBV10-3 NA CAISESPASYEQYF
TRBJ1-4 TRBV11-2 NA CASRPQGRANEKLFF
TRBJ2-6 TRBV5-1 NA CASSSGGSGANVLTF
TRBJ2-6 TRBV27 NA CASSSRVTASGANVLTF
TRBJ2-5 TRBV28 NA CASSLAGGPQETQYF
TRBJ2-7 TRBV11-2 NA CASSSLSPRTGTPIYEQYF
TRBJ2-7 TRBV27 NA CASSFKGQGHLYEQYF
TRBJ1-1 TRBV28 NA CASSSIQGAGDTEAFF
TRBJ1-2 TRBV28 NA CASTQGGYGYTF
TRBJ2-5 TRBV5-8 NA CASSKGRFGETQYF
TRBJ2-3 TRBV5-1 NA CASRMLDTQYF
TRBJ2-3 TRBV2 few CASSYLETGQGPGTQYF
TRBJ2-1 TRBV29-1 NA CSVVGRGADEQFF
TRBJ1-4 TRBV7-9 NA CASSPQGGENEKLFF
TRBJ1-2 TRBV7-9 NA CASSRIRERGNYGYTF
TRBJ1-5 TRBV7-2 NA CASSLYAGNNQPQHF
TRBJ2-5 TRBV7-2 NA CASSLRTGRAGETQYF
TRBJ2-3 TRBV4-1 NA CASSQDGEQKADTQYF
TRBJ1-4 TRBV5-1 once CASSAGTGRNEKLFF
TRBJ1-4 TRBV6-5 few CASSDKRGFGAKLFF
TRBJ1-5 TRBV6-1 few CASRDNQPQHF
TRBJ1-1 TRBV11-2 NA CASSSGTGAFF
TRBJ2-1 TRBV11-1 NA CASGASLVYNEQFF
TRBJ1-4 TRBV7-8 few CASRPSRASEKLFF
TRBJ2-5 TRBV29-1 NA CSPGNAGGLIETQYF
TRBJ2-1 TRBV6-1 many CASSGRAGDSYNEQFF